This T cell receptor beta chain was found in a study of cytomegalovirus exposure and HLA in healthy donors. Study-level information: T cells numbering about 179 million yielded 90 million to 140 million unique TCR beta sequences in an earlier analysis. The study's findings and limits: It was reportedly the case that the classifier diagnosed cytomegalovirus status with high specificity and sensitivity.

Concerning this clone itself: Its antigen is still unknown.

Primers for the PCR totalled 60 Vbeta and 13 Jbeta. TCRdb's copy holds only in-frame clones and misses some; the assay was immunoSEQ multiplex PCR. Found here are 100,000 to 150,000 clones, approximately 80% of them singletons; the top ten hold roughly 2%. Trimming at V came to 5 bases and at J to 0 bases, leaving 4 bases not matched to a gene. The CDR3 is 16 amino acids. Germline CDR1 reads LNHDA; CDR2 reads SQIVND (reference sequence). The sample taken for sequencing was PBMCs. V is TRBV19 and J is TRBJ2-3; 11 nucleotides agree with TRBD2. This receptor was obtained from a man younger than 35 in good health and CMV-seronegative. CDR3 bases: TGTGCCAGTAGTTTTCTAGCGGGGGGAAGCACAGATACGCAGTATTTT. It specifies CASSFLAGGSTDTQYF. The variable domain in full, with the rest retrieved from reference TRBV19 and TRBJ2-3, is DGGITQSPKYLFRKEGQNVTLSCEQNLNHDAMYWYRQDPGQGLRLIYYSQIVNDFQKGDIAEGYSVSREKKESFPLTVTSAQKNPTAFYLCASSFLAGGSTDTQYFGPGTRLTVL.